These T cell receptor beta chains were read from a single sample in a study of post-analysis software for immune sequencing data. TCRdb used MiXCR to reprocess the PCR reads, holding one entry per CDR3 protein. The data contain hundreds of thousands of distinct CDR3 sequences, approximately 59% of them singletons. The material sequenced was blood. All receptors derive from a girl aged 2-10 years with multiple sclerosis. CDR3s leave out the opening cysteine and the closing phenylalanine or tryptophan.

CDR3 protein	V gene	J gene
ASREAGANEQY	TRBV27	TRBJ2-5
ASSPWTGGRGYGYT	TRBV27	TRBJ1-2
ASSLPRSSYNEQF	TRBV5-1	TRBJ2-1
ASSLEDSGGNEQY	TRBV5-1	TRBJ2-7
SATGSADTQY	TRBV20-1	TRBJ2-3
ASSQACEQY	TRBV3-1	NA
ASSFGLAASTDTQY	TRBV5-5	TRBJ2-3
ASSLAGEGGAKETQY	TRBV5-4	TRBJ2-5
GVEVAGVPYNEQF	TRBV29-1	TRBJ2-1
ASSQDLAGGTTQETQY	TRBV4-3	TRBJ2-5
ASSLDLRETQY	TRBV11-2	TRBJ2-5
ASSLAPKAGEAF	TRBV12-3/TRBV12-4	TRBJ1-1
SARASGSLRYEQY	TRBV20-1	TRBJ2-7
SAGGTGNYNEQF	TRBV29-1	TRBJ2-1
ASSFSGRTGDEKLF	TRBV28	TRBJ1-4
ASSLLVTNEQF	TRBV7-3	TRBJ2-1
ASSPGRGSSEQY	TRBV7-3	TRBJ2-7
AIRYLSGGSYEQY	TRBV10-3	TRBJ2-7
ASSQDFEGAGSYEQY	TRBV4-1	TRBJ2-7
ASSKGEYNEQF	TRBV5-6	TRBJ2-1
ASSLEPSGRSETQY	TRBV5-1	TRBJ2-5
ASSQRQGYEQY	TRBV5-1	TRBJ2-7
ASSPYLEGDWGNQPQH	TRBV27	TRBJ1-5
ASSLVRNPYNEQF	TRBV5-1	TRBJ2-1
AISASQETQY	TRBV10-3	TRBJ2-5
ASSVGGISSYNEQF	TRBV9	TRBJ2-1
ASSFMDSGANVLT	TRBV7-9	TRBJ2-6
SVPGTGTGYT	TRBV29-1	TRBJ1-2
ASSLSQGAENEQF	TRBV7-6	TRBJ2-1
SARDQGTSTDTQY	TRBV20-1	TRBJ2-3
ASSVTSTGWYEQY	TRBV9	TRBJ2-7
ASSLTGQGSTDTQY	TRBV6-6	TRBJ2-3
SARDQQGATEAF	TRBV20-1	TRBJ1-1
ASSHSGDRNEQF	TRBV14	TRBJ2-1
ASSLAGDSEQY	TRBV11-1	TRBJ2-7
ASKVEGSGINEQF	TRBV7-9	TRBJ2-1
SASPGTYEQY	TRBV20-1	TRBJ2-7
ASSSGGRGVDQPQH	TRBV7-2	TRBJ1-5
ASSLGISTYEQY	TRBV5-6	TRBJ2-7
ASSVDPPGGPTYEQY	TRBV9	TRBJ2-7
ASSPGQGMAF	TRBV7-3	TRBJ1-1
SASGPAGTEQY	TRBV20-1	TRBJ2-7
ASSLAGRSDVLT	TRBV5-1	TRBJ2-6
SARLGPEAF	TRBV20-1	TRBJ1-1
SAGGQGASNEQF	TRBV20-1	TRBJ2-1